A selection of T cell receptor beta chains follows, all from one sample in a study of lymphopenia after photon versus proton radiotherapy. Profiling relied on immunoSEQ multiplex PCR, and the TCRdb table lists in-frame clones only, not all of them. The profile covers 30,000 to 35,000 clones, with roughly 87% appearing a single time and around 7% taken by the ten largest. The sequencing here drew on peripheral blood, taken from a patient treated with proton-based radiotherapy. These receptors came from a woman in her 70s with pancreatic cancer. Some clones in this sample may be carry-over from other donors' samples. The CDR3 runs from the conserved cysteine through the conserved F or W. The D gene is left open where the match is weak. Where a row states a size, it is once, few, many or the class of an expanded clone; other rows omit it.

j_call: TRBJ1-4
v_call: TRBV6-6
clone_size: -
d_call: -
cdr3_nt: TGTGCCAGCTTCGGACCGGCTACGGAAACTAATGAAAAACTGTTTTTT
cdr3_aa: CASFGPATETNEKLFF

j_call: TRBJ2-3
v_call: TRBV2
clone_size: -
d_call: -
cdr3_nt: TGTGCCAGCAGAACCACCTCGGGAGCTACAGATACGCAGTATTTT
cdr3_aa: CASRTTSGATDTQYF

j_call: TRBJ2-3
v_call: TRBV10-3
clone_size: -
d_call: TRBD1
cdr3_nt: TGTGCCATCAGTGGTATGGACAGGTCGACAGATACGCAGTATTTT
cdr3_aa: CAISGMDRSTDTQYF

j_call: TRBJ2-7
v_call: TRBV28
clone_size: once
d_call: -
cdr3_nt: TGTGCCAGCACCCCATCAGGGCAGGGAGCCTACGAGCAGTACTTC
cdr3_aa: CASTPSGQGAYEQYF

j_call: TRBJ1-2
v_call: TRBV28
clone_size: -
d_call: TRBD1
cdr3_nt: TGTGCCAGCAGGGCACCTAGGACAGGGGCGGAAGGCTACACCTTC
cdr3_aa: CASRAPRTGAEGYTF

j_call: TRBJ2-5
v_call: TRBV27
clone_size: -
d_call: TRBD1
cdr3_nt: TGTGCCAGCAGGGTGACAGGGGCTCTTCAAGAGACCCAGTACTTC
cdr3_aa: CASRVTGALQETQYF

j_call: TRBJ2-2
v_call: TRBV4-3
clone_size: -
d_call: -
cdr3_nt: TGCGCCAGCAGCCAAAAGGGGGGTTTCGGGGAGCTGTTTTTT
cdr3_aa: CASSQKGGFGELFF

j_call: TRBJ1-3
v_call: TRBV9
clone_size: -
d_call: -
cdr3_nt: TGTGCCAGCAGCGTTATGGATAGAAACACCATATATTTT
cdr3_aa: CASSVMDRNTIYF

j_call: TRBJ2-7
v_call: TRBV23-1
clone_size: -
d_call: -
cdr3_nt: TGCGCCAGCAGTCAACCCTCTCTGAGGGCCTGCGAGCAGTACTTC
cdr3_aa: CASSQPSLRACEQYF

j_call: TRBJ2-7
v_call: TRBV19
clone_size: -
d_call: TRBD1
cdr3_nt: TGTGCCAGTAGTATGCGCCGGGACAGGGATTACGAGCAGTACTTC
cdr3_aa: CASSMRRDRDYEQYF

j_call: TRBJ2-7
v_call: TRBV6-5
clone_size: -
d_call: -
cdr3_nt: TGTGCCAGCAGTTTTGGGCAGGGACGGTACTCGTGGTACTTC
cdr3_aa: CASSFGQGRYSWYF

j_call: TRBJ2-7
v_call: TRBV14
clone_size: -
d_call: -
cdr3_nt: TGTGCCAGCAGCCAACCAGGGAAATACGAGCAGTACTTC
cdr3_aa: CASSQPGKYEQYF

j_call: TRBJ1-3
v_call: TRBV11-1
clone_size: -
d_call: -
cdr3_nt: TGTGCCAGCAGCTCCGGGACTGCTGGAAACACCATATATTTT
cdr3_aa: CASSSGTAGNTIYF

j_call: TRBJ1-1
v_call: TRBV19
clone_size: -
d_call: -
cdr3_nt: TGTGCCAGTAGTAGCTATTCCCGGGAGCCCACTGAAGCTTTCTTT
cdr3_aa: CASSSYSREPTEAFF

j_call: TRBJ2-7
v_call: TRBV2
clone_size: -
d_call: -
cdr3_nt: TGTGCCAGCAGCCCCACCTACAGGGATAAACAGTACTTC
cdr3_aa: CASSPTYRDKQYF

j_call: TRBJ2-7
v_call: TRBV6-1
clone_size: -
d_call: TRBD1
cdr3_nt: TGTGCCAGCAGTGCCGGACAGGGGGCGGGCGAGCAGTACTTC
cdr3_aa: CASSAGQGAGEQYF

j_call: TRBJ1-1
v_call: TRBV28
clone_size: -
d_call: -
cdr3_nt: TGTGCCAGCAGTTCGGGAGGCGTGAACACTGAAGCTTTCTTT
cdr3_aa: CASSSGGVNTEAFF

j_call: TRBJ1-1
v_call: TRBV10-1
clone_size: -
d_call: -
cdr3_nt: TGCGCCAGCAGTGAGTCGCCAGGGATGTTCACTGAAGCTTTCTTT
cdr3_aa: CASSESPGMFTEAFF

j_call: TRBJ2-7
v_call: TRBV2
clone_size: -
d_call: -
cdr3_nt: TGTGCCAGCATGAGGGGACAAGAATCCTACGAGCAGTACTTC
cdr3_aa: CASMRGQESYEQYF

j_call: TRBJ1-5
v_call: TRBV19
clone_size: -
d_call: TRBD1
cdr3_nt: TGTGCCAGTCATCTCTCCGGACAGGGGAATCAGCCCCAGCATTTT
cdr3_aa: CASHLSGQGNQPQHF

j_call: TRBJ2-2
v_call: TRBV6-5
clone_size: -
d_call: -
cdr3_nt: TGTGCCAGCATACGCGGGCACCCGAACACCGGGGAGCTGTTTTTT
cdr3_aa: CASIRGHPNTGELFF